The 21 T cell receptor beta chains listed next were all sequenced from one sample in a study of blood T cell repertoires in COVID-19. Here immunoSEQ multiplex PCR was the method, and the copy in TCRdb shows in-frame clones only, minus some. The sample yields about 270,000 clones, around 90% seen once. Specimen: PBMCs or T cells enriched from blood (not recorded which). The receptors stem from a woman in her twenties or thirties with acute COVID-19.

The table lists this clone with a few counts. The V and J genes are TRBV29-1 and TRBJ1-1, with a tentative D call TRBD1 (6 bases). CDR1 and CDR2 (germline): SQVTM, ANQGSEA. V was shortened by 4 bases and J by 2 bases, with 14 bases between the two germline ends. The CDR3 runs to 14 residues. The CDR3, as DNA: TGCAGCGTTGGTCTGACAGGTCTCAACACTGAAGCTTTCTTT. Translated, it gives CSVGLTGLNTEAFF.

The chain joins TRBV28 to TRBJ1-5; TRBD1 matches at 9 bases. The CDR3 is made up of 17 amino acids. Germline V gives CDR1 MDHEN, CDR2 SYDVKM. Losses at the gene ends were 8 bases for V and 4 bases for J; bases not matched to a gene: 15. The CDR3 bases are TGTGCCAGCCTCCGGGACAGGGAGGCAATAAAGAATCAGCCCCAGCATTTT. Translated: CASLRDREAIKNQPQHF.

The gene calls are TRBV6-1 and TRBJ2-2; no clear D. Germline CDR1 MNHNS, CDR2 SASEGT. Trimming took 3 bases from V and 5 from J, leaving 7 bases between them. The CDR3 runs to 13 residues. CDR3 region: CASSESGTGELFF. The CDR3 DNA follows: TGTGCCAGCAGTGAGTCCGGGACCGGGGAGCTGTTTTTT.

The chain employs TRBV10-3 and TRBJ2-1; weak D call: TRBD2 (6 bases). CDR1 is ENHRY and CDR2 is SYGVKD in the germline V gene. CDR3 length equals 15 residues. V lost 4 bases and J lost 2, with 12 bases in between. The DNA for the CDR3 is TGTGCCATCAGTGGGGGACTGGAACCCTACAATGAGCAGTTCTTC. Amino acid sequence: CAISGGLEPYNEQFF.

This chain connects TRBV10-3 to TRBJ1-4; TRBD1 might be the D (5 bases). Trimming stripped 0 bases from V and 0 bases from J, with 11 bases between. This CDR3 is 17 amino acids long. Germline V gene sequence: CDR1 ENHRY, CDR2 SYGVKD. CDR3 residues: CAISESQGSATNEKLFF. In nucleotides, the CDR3 is TGTGCCATCAGTGAGTCTCAGGGTTCGGCAACTAATGAAAAACTGTTTTTT.

This chain links TRBV19 with TRBJ2-4; 10 nucleotides line up with TRBD2. The ends lost 1 base at V and 0 bases at J; junction bases unmatched: 6. The length of the CDR3 is 18 residues. Germline CDR1 and CDR2: LNHDA and SQIVND (reference sequence). Here the CDR3 reads CASSIGASGSEAKNIQYF. CDR3 sequence (DNA): TGTGCCAGTAGTATAGGTGCTAGCGGGAGCGAAGCCAAAAACATTCAGTACTTC.

The chain employs TRBV27 and TRBJ2-5, with TRBD2 matching over 10 bases. J gave up 3 bases and V 9 bases, and 16 bases lay outside the gene matches. The germline CDR1 and CDR2 sequences are MNHEY and SMNVEV (reference sequence). The CDR3 consists of 17 residues. This chain's CDR3 is CASGRGPLAGMEETQYF. The DNA of the CDR3 is TGTGCCAGTGGCCGGGGTCCACTAGCGGGGATGGAAGAGACCCAGTACTTC.

V and J are TRBV2 and TRBJ1-1; TRBD1 might be the D (6 bases). Per the germline V gene, CDR1 is SNHLY and CDR2 is FYNNEI. Trimming cost V 8 bases and J 2 bases, with 9 bases left between them. CDR3 size: 12 residues. The CDR3 protein is CASQGPNTEAFF. The CDR3, as DNA: TGTGCCAGCCAGGGGCCAAACACTGAAGCTTTCTTT.

The chain carries TRBV7-8 and TRBJ1-5; possible D gene TRBD1, 6 bases. Germline V lookup: CDR1 SGHVS, CDR2 FQNEAQ. This CDR3 spans 15 amino acids. The germline V and J ends were trimmed by 1 base and 6 bases, with 13 bases remaining between them. The CDR3 loop is CASSLDRVGIQPQHF. The CDR3, as DNA: TGTGCCAGCAGCTTAGACAGGGTAGGCATTCAGCCCCAGCATTTT.

The chain joins TRBV12-1 to TRBJ2-3; TRBD2 is the table's D call, not checked against the DNA. TRBV12-1 constitutes a pseudogene. The CDR3 has 15 residues. CDR3: CASSFVALATDTQYF. CDR3 bases: TGTGCCAGCAGCTTTGTTGCACTAGCGACAGATACGCAGTATTTT.

CDR3: CASSSQPTANYGYTF. The CDR3 nucleotides are TGCGCCAGCAGCTCCCAGCCTACAGCTAACTATGGCTACACCTTC. The chain combines TRBV5-1 with TRBJ1-2; D gene unclear. The V end lost 3 bases, the J end lost 0 bases, and 12 bases lay between the germline ends. CDR3 length: 15 residues. Germline values: CDR1 SGHRS, CDR2 YFSETQ.

This clone was observed a few times. This chain links TRBV12-5 with TRBJ2-2; no firm D call. The CDR3 has 16 amino acids. Trimming stripped 6 bases from V and 3 bases from J, with 17 bases between. The germline CDR1 and CDR2 sequences are LGHNT and FRNRAP. Written as DNA, the CDR3 is TGTGCTAGTGGGTCCGACTTCTTCCCGGACACCGGGGAGCTGTTTTTT. It specifies CASGSDFFPDTGELFF.

The rearrangement uses TRBV29-1 and TRBJ2-5; D not resolved. The CDR3 spans 12 residues. The V gene lost 7 bases and the J gene lost 1 base, with 10 bases spanning the gap. From germline, CDR1 is SQVTM and CDR2 ANQGSEA. DNA for the CDR3: TGCAGCGCGAGTCCAGTCCAAGAGACCCAGTACTTC. Encoded protein: CSASPVQETQYF.

The chain recombines TRBV5-1 with TRBJ1-2; 10 bases fit TRBD1. Germline V CDR1 and CDR2: SGHRS, YFSETQ. The CDR3 runs 15 residues. J lost 8 bases, V lost 4 bases, and 11 bases had no gene match. The CDR3 coding sequence is TGCGCCAGCAGCCTACAAGCCGGGACAGGGGAAGGCTACACCTTC. Its translation is CASSLQAGTGEGYTF.

The chain joins TRBV7-2 to TRBJ2-7, with D unresolved. Trimming took 1 base from V and 4 from J, leaving 8 bases between them. Germline values: CDR1 SGHTA, CDR2 FQGNSA. This CDR3 comprises 13 residues. Here the CDR3 DNA reads TGTGCCAGCAGCTTAGGCGGTAGGTACGAGCAGTACTTC. Residues: CASSLGGRYEQYF.

The V gene is TRBV28, the J gene TRBJ2-4; D may be TRBD1 (6 bases). The CDR3 length is 13 residues. Trimming took 1 base from V and 8 from J, leaving 9 bases between them. Per the germline V gene, CDR1 is MDHEN and CDR2 is SYDVKM. In nucleotides, the CDR3 is TGTGCCAGCAGTTTATCAGGGGTATACATTCAGTACTTC. It encodes CASSLSGVYIQYF.

The chain has TRBV5-1 and TRBJ2-3, with a weak D call TRBD1 (6 bases). CDR3 length: 15 residues. Germline V CDR1 and CDR2: SGHRS, YFSETQ. Trimming took off 0 bases at V and 3 bases at J, with 11 bases between the two ends. The CDR3 is CASSLAQDSTDTQYF. As DNA, the CDR3 is TGCGCCAGCAGCTTGGCCCAGGACAGTACAGATACGCAGTATTTT.

The rearrangement links TRBV28 to TRBJ1-5; the D gene is possibly TRBD1 (6 bases). CDR3 length: 18 amino acids. Germline V CDR1 and CDR2: MDHEN, SYDVKM. Deletions cut 3 bases from V and 0 bases from J, with 18 bases between. CDR3 sequence (DNA): TGTGCCAGCAGTTTGGGACCGGGGGGCCTCTATAGCAATCAGCCCCAGCATTTT. It specifies CASSLGPGGLYSNQPQHF.

The V call is TRBV30, the J call TRBJ1-2, with D perhaps matching TRBD1 (6 bases). Between the trimmed V and J ends, which lost 2 bases and 4 bases, there was a span of 17 bases. CDR1 and CDR2 (germline): GTSNPN, SVGIG (reference sequence). CDR3 size: 15 residues. CDR3 protein: CAWSKGQGSTYGYTF. The DNA for the CDR3 is TGTGCCTGGAGTAAAGGGCAGGGGAGTACCTATGGCTACACCTTC.

The V gene is TRBV7-9, the J gene TRBJ2-3, with 14 nucleotides matching TRBD2. Per the germline V gene, CDR1 is SEHNR and CDR2 is FQNEAQ (reference sequence). CDR3 length: 18 residues. The V gene end was trimmed by 2 bases and the J gene end by 3 bases; junction bases not matched to a gene: 7. CDR3 in amino acids: CASSLLGLAGDGTDTQYF. In DNA, the CDR3 is TGTGCCAGCAGCTTATTGGGACTAGCGGGAGACGGGACAGATACGCAGTATTTT.

This chain joins TRBV28 and TRBJ1-4; D is possibly TRBD1 (5 bases). This CDR3 comprises 13 residues. Germline values: CDR1 MDHEN, CDR2 SYDVKM. V was pared by 5 bases and J by 7 bases, with 11 bases between. This CDR3 reads CASSHLRGEKLFF. CDR3 nucleotides: TGTGCCAGCAGTCACCTAAGGGGTGAAAAACTGTTTTTT.